This is a list of T cell receptor beta chains from one sample in a study of T cells in Graves' hyperthyroidism and ophthalmopathy. From the multiplex PCR reads, TCRdb called clonotypes with MiXCR, one entry per CDR3 protein. The top ten hold around 8% of the sample, which has a few hundred thousand distinct CDR3 sequences, 46% seen once. Input material: peripheral blood or thyroid tissue (not recorded which). These receptors were obtained from a woman aged 18-29 years with Graves' hyperthyroidism. CDR3s include the opening cysteine and the closing phenylalanine or tryptophan. D genes are given only for firm matches. Not every row has a clone size; where given, it reads once, few, many or a size class.

j_call d_call clone_size v_call cdr3_nt cdr3_aa
TRBJ1-1 - - TRBV7-2 TGTGCCAGCAGCTTGGGGGGGGAGACAGTGCTGAACACTGAAGCTTTCTTT CASSLGGETVLNTEAFF
TRBJ2-3 TRBD1 - TRBV7-9 TGTGCCAGCAGCTTCACGACAGGGTACACAGATACGCAGTATTTT CASSFTTGYTDTQYF
TRBJ2-7 - many TRBV7-9 TGTGCCAGCAGCCCGAAGGGTGGGAAAGCCTACGAGCAGTACTTC CASSPKGGKAYEQYF
TRBJ2-7 TRBD2 - TRBV20-1 TGCAGTGCTAGAGCTTTGACTAGCGGGAGGGAGCAGTACTTC CSARALTSGREQYF
TRBJ1-6 TRBD1 - TRBV5-1 TGCGCCAGCAGCTTAGGCAGACAGGGGGATTCACCCCTCCACTTT CASSLGRQGDSPLHF
TRBJ1-2 TRBD1 many TRBV15 TGTGCCACCAGCAGAGCCGACAGGGGGCAATCCTATGGCTACACCTTC CATSRADRGQSYGYTF
TRBJ1-3 - many TRBV20-1 TGCAGTGCACCCCGACCAGGCGGAAACACCATATATTTT CSAPRPGGNTIYF
TRBJ1-1 - many TRBV4-1 TGCGCCAGCAGCCAACTGGTTCTTTCCACTGAAGCTTTCTTT CASSQLVLSTEAFF
TRBJ1-1 - - TRBV6-2/TRBV6-3 TGTGCCAGCGGCCCTCGGGGTTCGAACACTGAAGCTTTCTTT CASGPRGSNTEAFF
TRBJ2-2 TRBD2 - TRBV7-8 TGTGCCAGCAGCTTGGTAGCGGGATCCGGGGAGCTGTTTTTT CASSLVAGSGELFF
TRBJ1-2 - once TRBV29-1 TGCAGCGTTTTAGGAGAGGGAAACTATGGCTACACCTTC CSVLGEGNYGYTF
TRBJ1-1 TRBD1 - TRBV29-1 TGCAGCTTGGAGGCAGGGGGCGGAACTTTCTTT CSLEAGGGTFF
TRBJ1-2 TRBD1 many TRBV5-1 TGCGCCAGCAGCCCAACCTGGACAGGGAATGGCTACACCTTC CASSPTWTGNGYTF
TRBJ2-1 - few TRBV7-2 TGTGCCAGCAGCTTAGGGGGGCTGATATCCTACAATGAGCAGTTCTTC CASSLGGLISYNEQFF
TRBJ1-1 TRBD1 - TRBV12-3/TRBV12-4 TGTGCCAGCAGTCTACAGGGGATGGGAGCTTTCTTT CASSLQGMGAFF
TRBJ1-6 - once TRBV2 TGTGCTACTAGCAGCGAATACCTTAATTCACCCCTCCACTTT CATSSEYLNSPLHF
TRBJ2-2 - - TRBV11-2 TGTGCCAGCAGCTTAAGGGGCAGCGCGCCCCATGAGCAGTTTTTT CASSLRGSAPHEQFF
TRBJ2-3 TRBD1 few TRBV7-3 TGTGCCAGCAGCCGCGACAGGGCAGATACGCAGTATTTT CASSRDRADTQYF
TRBJ1-5 - many TRBV2 TGTGCCAGCATGAGGGAGGTGTTTCAGCCCCAGCATTTT CASMREVFQPQHF
TRBJ2-3 TRBD2 - TRBV20-1 TGCAGTGCTAACACAATGACTAGCGGATTCACAGATACGCAGTATTTT CSANTMTSGFTDTQYF
TRBJ1-2 TRBD1 many TRBV7-6 TGTGCCAGCAGCTTAGCGACGTTCAGGGGGCTGGGTGGCTACACCTTC CASSLATFRGLGGYTF
TRBJ2-7 TRBD1 many TRBV2 TGTGCCAGCAGGCTTGCCTCGACAGGGGGCGTCGACGAGCAGTACTTC CASRLASTGGVDEQYF
TRBJ2-3 TRBD2 - TRBV7-2 TGTGCCAGCAGCTTAGTTACGGGAGGCAGAGATACGCAGTATTTT CASSLVTGGRDTQYF
TRBJ1-2 - - TRBV2 TGTGCCAGCAGTGAAGGGGGCGCGAATGGTGGTGGCTACACCTTC CASSEGGANGGGYTF
TRBJ2-5 TRBD1 many TRBV20-1 TGCAGTGCTACTTCCTGGGACAGGGGGCGGGAGACCCAGTACTTC CSATSWDRGRETQYF
TRBJ2-1 - - TRBV12-3/TRBV12-4 TGTGCCAGCAGTAAAGGGGCCCATGAGCAGTTCTTC CASSKGAHEQFF
TRBJ1-4 - many TRBV14 TGTGCCAGCAGCGACGGTCCCTCTAAAAAACTGTTTTTT CASSDGPSKKLFF
TRBJ1-5 TRBD1 - TRBV6-2/TRBV6-3 TGTGCCAGCAGCCGGACTAGCGGGACAGGGGGCCAGCCCCAGCATTTT CASSRTSGTGGQPQHF
TRBJ1-2 - many TRBV20-1 TGCAGTGCTAGAGATCCGGGGGGGGTTGCCTATGGCTACACCTTC CSARDPGGVAYGYTF
TRBJ1-5 - many TRBV3-1 TGTGCCAGCAGCCCGGGAAAGGGACGAAGCAATCAGCCCCAGCATTTT CASSPGKGRSNQPQHF
TRBJ1-5 - many TRBV6-1 TGTGCCAGCAGTGAGACTCACGTGTTTGAGGCCCAGCATTTT CASSETHVFEAQHF
TRBJ2-2 - - TRBV15 TGTGCCACCAGCAGTTTACCCAGAATTGGGGAGCTGTTTTTT CATSSLPRIGELFF
TRBJ1-1 - many TRBV25-1 TGTGCCAGCAATAAGGGCGGGTTCCTGAACACTGAAGCTTTCTTT CASNKGGFLNTEAFF
TRBJ1-2 - - TRBV7-2 TGTGCCAGCAGCTTAATCTCACGAGCACCACCCAGGATCCACTACACCTTC CASSLISRAPPRIHYTF
TRBJ2-2 TRBD2 - TRBV27 TGTGCCAGCAGTGGACTAGCGGGAGGGAATGCGAACACCGGGGAGCTGTTTTTT CASSGLAGGNANTGELFF
TRBJ2-5 TRBD2 - TRBV7-3 TGTGCCAGCAGCCCGGGACTAGCGGATCGTGCGACCCAGTACTTC CASSPGLADRATQYF
TRBJ2-7 - few TRBV19 TGTGCCAGTAGTATAAACAGGTTCTACGAGCAGTACTTC CASSINRFYEQYF
TRBJ2-7 TRBD2 many TRBV5-1 TGCGCCAGCAGCTTGATGGGGGCGGGAGGGTACGAGCAGTACTTC CASSLMGAGGYEQYF